This T cell receptor beta chain was sequenced in a study of shared clonotypes between healthy human individuals. Study-wide results and caveats: Among non-shared clonotypes, generation probabilities were lower than among those shared by all four donors.

The data were produced by immunoSEQ multiplex PCR, yet TCRdb's version contains in-frame clones alone and is incomplete. Of about a million clones in the sample, about 70% were seen once. The J segment lost 6 bases and the V segment lost 4 bases, leaving 4 bases of the junction unmatched. Germline V CDR1 and CDR2: SGHDT, YYEEEE. The CDR3 runs to 15 residues. This clone was found a few times. Antigen unknown. Sequencing was performed on memory CD4+ T cells sorted from blood. Subset: CD45RA-negative fraction. This clonotype originated in a man aged 18 to 29 in good health. This sequence joins TRBV5-6 and TRBJ2-5, with TRBD2 identical over 15 bases. The CDR3 loop reads CASSPGTSGGQTQYF. The CDR3 nucleotides read TGTGCCAGCAGCCCCGGGACTAGCGGGGGGCAGACCCAGTACTTC.